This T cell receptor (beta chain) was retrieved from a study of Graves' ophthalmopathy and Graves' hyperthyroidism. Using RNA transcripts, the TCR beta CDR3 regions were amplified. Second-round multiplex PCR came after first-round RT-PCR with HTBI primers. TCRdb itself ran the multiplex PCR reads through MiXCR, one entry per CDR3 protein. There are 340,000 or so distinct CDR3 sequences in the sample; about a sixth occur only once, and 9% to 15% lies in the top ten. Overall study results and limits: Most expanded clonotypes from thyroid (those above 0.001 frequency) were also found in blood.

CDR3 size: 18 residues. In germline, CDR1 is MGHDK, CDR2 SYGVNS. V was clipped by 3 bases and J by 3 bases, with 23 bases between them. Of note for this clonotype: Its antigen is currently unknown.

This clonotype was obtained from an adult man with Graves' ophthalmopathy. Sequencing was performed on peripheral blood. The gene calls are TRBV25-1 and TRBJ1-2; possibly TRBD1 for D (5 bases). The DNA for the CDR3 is TGTGCCAGCAGTGACGGGTCGCACCATGGGGGGATAGACTATGGCTACACCTTC. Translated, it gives CASSDGSHHGGIDYGYTF.